The present T cell receptor beta chain was sequenced within a study of T cell responses to AZD1222 COVID-19 vaccine listed by TCRdb under 2021. At the level of the whole study: AZD1222 recipients given second doses at about 4 weeks or at about 12 weeks were pooled, since spike-specific TCR depth and breadth were not found to differ between the two schedules. Enrollment into the trials was organized by age into subgroups of 18-55, 56-69 and 70-plus years, and those subgroups contained roughly 160, 29 and 62 TCR-sequenced participants, respectively. A total of 233 trial participants underwent TCR sequencing, of whom some 210 received two doses of AZD1222 and around 25 received two doses of the MenACWY control vaccine.

General findings and caveats noted by the study authors: CD4 TCRs associated with the vaccine covered the entire spike protein, and the dominant responses were in regions 160-218 and 743-854. Because no day 14 peak-response samples were available, repertoires were characterized only after the peak T cell response. Only five to seven AZD1222 recipients were SARS-CoV-2 seropositive at baseline, limiting conclusions about previously exposed vaccinees. Epitopes outside the regions mutated in the B.1.351 and B.1.1.7 variants were reportedly recognized by nearly half of the unique spike-specific TCRs. Participants were mostly white British and included more females than males, and it was suggested by the authors that clonal diversity may have been underestimated. In the small 56-69-year group, the increase in depth fell short of significance, most likely because of low power. After two AZD1222 doses, both the breadth and the depth of spike-specific TCRs were significantly higher than at day 0 and than in MenACWY recipients.

In regard to this clone: Its antigen has not been determined. Base qualities are not provided; no much larger clone lies one nucleotide away.

The CDR3 regions of human TCRbeta chains were analyzed by immunosequencing. Regarding the original processing steps: TCRs in the repertoires were compared against a reference library of SARS-CoV-2-specific TCRs that had been generated with the MIRA antigen-specificity platform. Breadth was defined as the fraction of unique TCRs that were SARS-CoV-2-associated, and depth was defined as the fraction of total T cells that were SARS-CoV-2-associated. Using the MIRA data, every spike-specific TCR was mapped to the spike region that the TCR reacted to and assigned to either a CD4 or a CD8 class. Log10-transformed breadth and depth values were compared by one-way ANOVA with Sidak's multiple comparisons tests. Not all clones reach the TCRdb copy of this immuneACCESS table, which keeps in-frame sequences only. Checked studies attribute under half of the gap to unresolved V genes and leave the rest unexplained. That table furnishes V, J and clone size, whereas the DNA furnished D and trimming. In all, the sample holds roughly 90,000 clones, and 80% to 90% of those were seen once. Clones ranked in the top ten supply about 6% of the sample.

CDR1 SGHTA and CDR2 FQGNSA were looked up in the germline V gene. The CDR3 holds 13 amino acids from the cysteine to the phenylalanine. The CDR3 DNA has 39 bases and is translated from base 1. Relative to germline, V is 3 bases shorter and J is 9 bases shorter, with 12 bases between their ends. The time point label of this sample denotes: baseline before first vaccination. Vaccinee samples came from UK trials COV001 and COV002, including a single-blind randomized controlled phase 2/3 trial of AZD1222 (ChAdOx1 nCoV-19) in healthy adults. For TCRbeta chain sequencing, PBMC samples from trial participants were taken at day 0 and at day 28 after the second dose.

This material consisted of peripheral blood, taken on day 0 of AZD1222 vaccination. This clonotype was obtained from an adult in good health. The chain couples TRBV7-2 to TRBJ1-5; no confident D gene assignment can be made. At the DNA level, the sequence is TGTGCCAGCAGCTTGGCCCCCCCCGGGCCCCAGCATTTT. Its protein is CASSLAPPGPQHF. The variable domain in full, with residues beyond the CDR3 obtained from the reference TRBV7-2 and TRBJ1-5 genes, is GAGVSQSPSNKVTEKGKDVELRCDPISGHTALYWYRQSLGQGLEFLIYFQGNSAPDKSGLPSDRFSAERTGGSVSTLTIQRTQQEDSAVYLCASSLAPPGPQHFGDGTRLSIL.